These 11 T cell receptor beta chains were sequenced from one sample in a study of blood T cell repertoires in COVID-19. Clones were sequenced by immunoSEQ multiplex PCR, and TCRdb holds only the in-frame ones, with some missing. The table records under 450,000 clones, about 89% of them present only once. Sequencing used PBMCs or T cells enriched from blood (not recorded which). The receptors here all came from a young man who had recovered from COVID-19.

The chain is built from TRBV5-6 and TRBJ1-4, with a weak D call TRBD1 (6 bases). Between the trimmed V and J ends, which lost 1 base and 5 bases, there was a span of 12 bases. The germline V gene encodes CDR1 SGHDT and CDR2 YYEEEE. The CDR3 has 15 amino acids. The CDR3 DNA reads TGTGCCAGCAGCTTGTTCTGGACAGAAAATGAAAAACTGTTTTTT. As protein: CASSLFWTENEKLFF. The full variable domain, completed using reference TRBV5-6 and TRBJ1-4, is DAGVTQSPTHLIKTRGQQVTLRCSPKSGHDTVSWYQQALGQGPQFIFQYYEEEERQRGNFPDRFSGHQFPNYSSELNVNALLLGDSALYLCASSLFWTENEKLFFGSGTQLSVL.

This chain joins TRBV6-5 and TRBJ1-5, with D maybe TRBD1 (5 bases). V gave up 2 bases and J gave up 9 bases, with 8 bases separating them. CDR1 is MNHEY and CDR2 is SVGAGI in the germline V gene. The CDR3 length is 12 residues. DNA for the CDR3: TGTGCCAGCAGTTACCTCCAGGGGCCCCAGCATTTT. Translation: CASSYLQGPQHF.

The sample holds one count of this clone. The chain has TRBV12-5 and TRBJ2-1; TRBD1 agrees at 8 bases. The V gene's germline CDR1 is LGHNT and CDR2 FRNRAP. The length of the CDR3 is 16 residues. Trimming at V came to 0 bases and at J to 3 bases, leaving 4 bases not matched to a gene. CDR3 coding DNA: TGTGCTAGTGGTTTGGTACTAGGACAGGGCTACAATGAGCAGTTCTTC. As protein: CASGLVLGQGYNEQFF.

The V and J genes are TRBV5-4 and TRBJ1-1; 8 bases are a match to TRBD1. The CDR3 sequence is 16 residues long. Trimming took 5 bases from V and 6 from J; bases not matched to a gene: 15. Germline lookup yields CDR1 SGHNT and CDR2 YYREEE (reference sequence). The CDR3: CASRERTGPSSAEAFF. The CDR3 bases are TGTGCCAGCAGGGAAAGGACAGGGCCCTCGAGCGCTGAAGCTTTCTTT.

Details on this clone: Within the sample, other DNA sequences also encode this same CDR3. The rearrangement links TRBV5-1 to TRBJ1-1; D not certain. The germline V and J ends were trimmed by 4 bases and 0 bases, with 7 bases remaining between them. The length of the CDR3 is 13 residues. The germline gives CDR1 SGHRS, CDR2 YFSETQ. CDR3 protein: CASSETMNTEAFF. For the CDR3, the DNA is TGCGCCAGCAGCGAGACAATGAACACTGAAGCTTTCTTT.

This clone was observed once. The chain uses TRBV3-1 (or the pseudogene TRBV3-2) and TRBJ1-1, with D tentatively TRBD1 (6 bases). V lost 4 bases, J lost 5 bases, and 11 bases lay in between. Germline loops: CDR1 LGHDT, CDR2 YNNKEL (reference sequence). There are 13 residues in the CDR3. The CDR3 region is CASSRTQGTEAFF. The CDR3 DNA reads TGTGCCAGCAGCCGAACACAGGGTACTGAAGCTTTCTTT.

This clone was counted a single time. This chain joins TRBV7-2 and TRBJ2-5; TRBD2 might be the D (6 bases). V lost 5 bases to trimming and J lost 4 bases, with 14 bases between them. Germline V CDR1 and CDR2: SGHTA, FQGNSA. CDR3 size: 14 residues. This CDR3 reads CASSLTRSAETQYF. The CDR3 DNA reads TGTGCCAGCAGCCTGACTAGATCGGCAGAGACCCAGTACTTC.

The rearrangement joins TRBV19 to TRBJ2-1; D uncertain. The CDR3 has 14 amino acids. V shed 4 bases and J shed 0 bases, with 7 bases lying between them. Germline V gene sequence: CDR1 LNHDA, CDR2 SQIVND (reference sequence). In nucleotides, the CDR3 is TGTGCCAGTAGTAGAAGGAGCTCCTACAATGAGCAGTTCTTC. This codes for CASSRRSSYNEQFF.

V usage is TRBV5-1 and J usage is TRBJ1-4; 9 bases map to TRBD1. The germline gives CDR1 SGHRS, CDR2 YFSETQ. The V and J ends lost 9 bases and 6 bases, in that order; junction bases with no gene match: 6. The CDR3 totals 13 residues. This CDR3 is CATARTGDEKLFF. CDR3 DNA: TGCGCCACCGCAAGGACAGGGGATGAAAAACTGTTTTTT. Based on the CDR3 plus reference TRBV5-1 and TRBJ1-4, the full variable domain is KAGVTQTPRYLIKTRGQQVTLSCSPISGHRSVSWYQQTPGQGLQFLFEYFSETQRNKGNFPGRFSGRQFSNSRSEMNVSTLELGDSALYLCATARTGDEKLFFGSGTQLSVL.

The chain recombines TRBV2 with TRBJ2-7; 8 nucleotides match TRBD1. Germline CDR1 and CDR2: SNHLY and FYNNEI. CDR3 length: 12 residues. Unmatched junction bases numbered 4, after V lost 6 bases and J lost 6 bases. CDR3 region: CASREDRAEQYF. The CDR3 DNA reads TGTGCCAGCAGGGAGGACAGGGCCGAGCAGTACTTC.

The rearrangement uses TRBV10-3 and TRBJ1-1, with D maybe TRBD1 (6 bases). The ends were cut back, 0 bases at V and 1 base at J, with 9 bases in the middle. The CDR3 covers 15 residues. CDR1 and CDR2 from the germline V gene are ENHRY and SYGVKD. In DNA, the CDR3 is TGTGCCATCAGTGAGTCCGACAGGAGGAACACTGAAGCTTTCTTT. This encodes CAISESDRRNTEAFF.